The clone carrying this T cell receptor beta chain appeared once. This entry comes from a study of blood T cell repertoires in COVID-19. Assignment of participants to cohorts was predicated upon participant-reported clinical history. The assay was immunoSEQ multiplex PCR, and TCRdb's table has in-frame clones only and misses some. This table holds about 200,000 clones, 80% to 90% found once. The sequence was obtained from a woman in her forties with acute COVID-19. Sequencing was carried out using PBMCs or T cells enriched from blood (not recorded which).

The CDR3 spells CASLQVQGVNTEAFF. The CDR3 DNA follows: TGTGCCAGCCTCCAAGTACAGGGGGTGAACACTGAAGCTTTCTTT. The chain recombines TRBV4-2 with TRBJ1-1, with TRBD1 identical over 8 bases. The CDR3 contains 15 residues. The V segment lost 8 bases and the J segment 0 bases; nucleotides outside the gene matches: 8. Germline loops: CDR1 LGHNA, CDR2 YNFKEQ.